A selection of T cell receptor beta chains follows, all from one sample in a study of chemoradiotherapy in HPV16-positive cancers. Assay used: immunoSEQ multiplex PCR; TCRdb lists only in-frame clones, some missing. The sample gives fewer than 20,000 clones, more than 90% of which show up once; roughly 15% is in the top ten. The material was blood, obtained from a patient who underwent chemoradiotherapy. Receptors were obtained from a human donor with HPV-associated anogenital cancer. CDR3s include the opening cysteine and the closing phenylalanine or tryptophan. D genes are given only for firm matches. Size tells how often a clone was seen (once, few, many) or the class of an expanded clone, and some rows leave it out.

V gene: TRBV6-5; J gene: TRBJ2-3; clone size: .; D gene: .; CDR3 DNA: TGTGCCAGCAGTTCTGACCGTACGCAGTATTTT; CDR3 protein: CASSSDRTQYF
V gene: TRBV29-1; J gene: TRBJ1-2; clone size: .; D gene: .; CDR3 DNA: TGCAGCGTTGAAGACGGGGGTATTAATGGCTACACCTTC; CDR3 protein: CSVEDGGINGYTF
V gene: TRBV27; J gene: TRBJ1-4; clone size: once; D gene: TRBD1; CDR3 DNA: TGTGCCAGCAGGGGGACAGCAACTAATGAAAAACTGTTTTTT; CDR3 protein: CASRGTATNEKLFF
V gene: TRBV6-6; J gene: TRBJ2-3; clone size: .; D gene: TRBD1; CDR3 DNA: TGTGCCAGCAGTTACGAGGGGGCCGCAGATACGCAGTATTTT; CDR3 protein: CASSYEGAADTQYF
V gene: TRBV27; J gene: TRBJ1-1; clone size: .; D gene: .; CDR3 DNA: TGTGCCAGCAGGACGGGCACTGAAGCTTTCTTT; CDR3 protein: CASRTGTEAFF
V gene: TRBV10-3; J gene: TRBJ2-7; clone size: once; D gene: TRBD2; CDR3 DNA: TGTGCCATCAGTGAGTCGAGACTAGCGACCGCCGAGCAGTACTTC; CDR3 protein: CAISESRLATAEQYF
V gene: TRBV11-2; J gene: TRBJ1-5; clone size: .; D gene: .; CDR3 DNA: TGTGCCAGCAGCTTAGGGGGGCCTGATCAGCCCCAGCATTTT; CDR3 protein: CASSLGGPDQPQHF
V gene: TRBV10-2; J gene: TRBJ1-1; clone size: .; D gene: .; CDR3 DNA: TGCGCCAGCAGGGGGGGAGGGGGTGGCAGTGCTGAAGCTTTCTTT; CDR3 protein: CASRGGGGGSAEAFF
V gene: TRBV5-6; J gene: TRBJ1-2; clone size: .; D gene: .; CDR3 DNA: TGTGCCAGCAGCCAACAAGGGCCTTGGTACACCTTC; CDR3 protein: CASSQQGPWYTF
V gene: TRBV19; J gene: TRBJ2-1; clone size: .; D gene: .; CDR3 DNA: TGTGCCAGTAGTATTACAATCCGGGGGAGGAATGAGCAGTTCTTC; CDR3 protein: CASSITIRGRNEQFF
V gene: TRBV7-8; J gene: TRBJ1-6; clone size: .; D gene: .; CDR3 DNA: TGTGCCAGCAGCTTAGTTTGGGCAGGACTCAATTCACCCCTCCACTTT; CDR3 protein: CASSLVWAGLNSPLHF